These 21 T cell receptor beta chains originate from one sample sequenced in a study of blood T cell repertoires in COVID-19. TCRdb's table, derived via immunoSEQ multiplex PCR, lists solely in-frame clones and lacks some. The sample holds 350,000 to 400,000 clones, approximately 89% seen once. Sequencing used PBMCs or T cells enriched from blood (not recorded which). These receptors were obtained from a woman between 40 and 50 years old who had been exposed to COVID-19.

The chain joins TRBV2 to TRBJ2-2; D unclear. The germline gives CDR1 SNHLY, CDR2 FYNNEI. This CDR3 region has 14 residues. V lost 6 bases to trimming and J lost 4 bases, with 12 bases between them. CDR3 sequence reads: CASRYRLLTGELFF. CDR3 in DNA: TGTGCCAGCAGGTATAGACTGCTCACCGGGGAGCTGTTTTTT.

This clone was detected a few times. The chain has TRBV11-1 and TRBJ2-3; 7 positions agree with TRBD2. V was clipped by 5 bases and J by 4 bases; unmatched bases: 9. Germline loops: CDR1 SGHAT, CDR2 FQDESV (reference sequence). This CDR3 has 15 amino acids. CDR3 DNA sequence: TGTGCCAGCAGCCCCCGGACTAGAGAGGCAGATACGCAGTATTTT. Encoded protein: CASSPRTREADTQYF.

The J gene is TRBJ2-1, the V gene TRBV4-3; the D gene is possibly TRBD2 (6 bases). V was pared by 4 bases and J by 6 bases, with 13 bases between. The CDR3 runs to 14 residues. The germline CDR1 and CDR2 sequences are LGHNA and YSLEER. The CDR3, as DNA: TGCGCCAGCAGCCTTTATTTGGAGGGCAATGAGCAGTTCTTC. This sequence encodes CASSLYLEGNEQFF.

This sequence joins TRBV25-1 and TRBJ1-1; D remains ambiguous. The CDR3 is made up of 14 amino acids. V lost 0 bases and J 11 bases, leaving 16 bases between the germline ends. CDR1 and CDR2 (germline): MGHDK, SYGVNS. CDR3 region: CASSEYNSVIGAFF. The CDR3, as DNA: TGTGCCAGCAGTGAATATAATTCGGTGATCGGGGCTTTCTTT.

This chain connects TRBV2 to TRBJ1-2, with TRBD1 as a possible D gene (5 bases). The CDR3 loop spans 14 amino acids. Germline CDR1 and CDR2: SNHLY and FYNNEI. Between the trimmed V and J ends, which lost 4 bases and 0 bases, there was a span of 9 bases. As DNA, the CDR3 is TGTGCCAGCAGTGCTGGGGCACCTAACTATGGCTACACCTTC. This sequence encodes CASSAGAPNYGYTF.

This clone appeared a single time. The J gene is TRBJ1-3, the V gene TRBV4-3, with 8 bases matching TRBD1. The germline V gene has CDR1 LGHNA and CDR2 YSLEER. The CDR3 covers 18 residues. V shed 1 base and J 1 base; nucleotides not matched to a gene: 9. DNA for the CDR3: TGCGCCAGCAGCCAAGCACGGACAGGGACCTCTTCTGGAAACACCATATATTTT. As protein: CASSQARTGTSSGNTIYF.

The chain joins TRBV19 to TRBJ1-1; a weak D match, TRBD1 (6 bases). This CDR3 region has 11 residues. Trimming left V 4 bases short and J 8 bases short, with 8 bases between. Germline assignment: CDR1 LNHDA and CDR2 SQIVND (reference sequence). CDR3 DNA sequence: TGTGCCAGTAGTACAGGGGTGGAAGCTTTCTTT. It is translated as CASSTGVEAFF.

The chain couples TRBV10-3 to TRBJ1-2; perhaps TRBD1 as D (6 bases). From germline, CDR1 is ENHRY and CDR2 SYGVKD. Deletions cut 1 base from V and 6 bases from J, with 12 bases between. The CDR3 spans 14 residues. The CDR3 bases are TGTGCCATCAGTGAGTTGGGGGGGGCGAATGGCTACACCTTC. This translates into CAISELGGANGYTF.

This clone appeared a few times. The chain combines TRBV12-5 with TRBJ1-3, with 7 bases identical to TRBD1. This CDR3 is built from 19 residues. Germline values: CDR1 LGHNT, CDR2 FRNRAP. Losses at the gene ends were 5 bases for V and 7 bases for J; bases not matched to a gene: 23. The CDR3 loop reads CASGLVLDRFARMANTIYF. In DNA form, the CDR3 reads TGTGCTAGTGGTCTAGTTTTGGACAGGTTTGCGAGGATGGCGAACACCATATATTTT.

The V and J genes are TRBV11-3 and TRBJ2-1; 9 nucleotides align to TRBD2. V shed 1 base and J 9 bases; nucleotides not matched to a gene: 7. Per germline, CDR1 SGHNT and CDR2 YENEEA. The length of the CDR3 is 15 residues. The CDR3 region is CASSLVSGRGAEQFF. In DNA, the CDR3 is TGTGCCAGCAGCTTAGTTAGCGGGAGAGGCGCTGAGCAGTTCTTC.

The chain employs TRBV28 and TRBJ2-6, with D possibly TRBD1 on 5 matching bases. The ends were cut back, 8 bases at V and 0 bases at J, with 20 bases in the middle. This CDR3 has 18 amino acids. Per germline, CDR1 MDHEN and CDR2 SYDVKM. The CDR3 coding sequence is TGTGCCAGCCTGGGGTTAAGGGGTATAGCCTCTGGGGCCAACGTCCTGACTTTC. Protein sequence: CASLGLRGIASGANVLTF.

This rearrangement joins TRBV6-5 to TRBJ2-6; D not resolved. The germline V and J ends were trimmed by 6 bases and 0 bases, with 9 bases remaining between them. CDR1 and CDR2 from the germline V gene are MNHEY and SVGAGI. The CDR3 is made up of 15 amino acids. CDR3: CASRSTVSGANVLTF. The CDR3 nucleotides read TGTGCCAGCAGAAGCACAGTCTCTGGGGCCAACGTCCTGACTTTC.

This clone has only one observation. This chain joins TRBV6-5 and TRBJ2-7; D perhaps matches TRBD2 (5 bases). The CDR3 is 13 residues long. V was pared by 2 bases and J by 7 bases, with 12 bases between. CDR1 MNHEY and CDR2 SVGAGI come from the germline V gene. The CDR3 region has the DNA TGTGCCAGCAGTTACACCCCTTCGGGGGAGCAGTACTTC. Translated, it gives CASSYTPSGEQYF.

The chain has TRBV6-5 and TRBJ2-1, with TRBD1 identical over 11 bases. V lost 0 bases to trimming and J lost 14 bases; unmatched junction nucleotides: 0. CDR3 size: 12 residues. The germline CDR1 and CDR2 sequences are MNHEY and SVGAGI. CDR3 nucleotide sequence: TGTGCCAGCAGTTACTCGGGACAGGGGGAGTTCTTC. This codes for CASSYSGQGEFF.

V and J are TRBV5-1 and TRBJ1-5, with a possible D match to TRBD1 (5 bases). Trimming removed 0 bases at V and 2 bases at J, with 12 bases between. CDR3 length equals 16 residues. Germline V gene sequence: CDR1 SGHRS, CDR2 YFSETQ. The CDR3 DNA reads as TGCGCCAGCAGCTTGGGTTGGGGAGGGGGCAATCAGCCCCAGCATTTT. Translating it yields CASSLGWGGGNQPQHF.

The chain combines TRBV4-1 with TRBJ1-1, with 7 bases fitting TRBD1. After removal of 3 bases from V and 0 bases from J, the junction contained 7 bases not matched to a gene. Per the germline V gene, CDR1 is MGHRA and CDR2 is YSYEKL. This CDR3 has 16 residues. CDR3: CASSHIQGIMNTEAFF. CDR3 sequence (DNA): TGCGCCAGCAGCCATATACAGGGGATCATGAACACTGAAGCTTTCTTT.

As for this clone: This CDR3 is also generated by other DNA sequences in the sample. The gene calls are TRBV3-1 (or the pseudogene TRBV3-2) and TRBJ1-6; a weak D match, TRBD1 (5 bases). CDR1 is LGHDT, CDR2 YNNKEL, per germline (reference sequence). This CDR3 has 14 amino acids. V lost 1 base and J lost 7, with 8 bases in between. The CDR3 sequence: CASSQGGANSPLHF. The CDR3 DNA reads TGTGCCAGCAGCCAAGGTGGGGCCAATTCACCCCTCCACTTT.

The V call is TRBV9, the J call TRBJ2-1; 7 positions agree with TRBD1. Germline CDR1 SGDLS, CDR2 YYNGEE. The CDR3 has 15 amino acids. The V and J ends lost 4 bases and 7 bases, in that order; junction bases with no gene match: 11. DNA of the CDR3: TGTGCCAGCAGCTTCGGACAGGCGGTGAGGAATGAGCAGTTCTTC. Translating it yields CASSFGQAVRNEQFF.

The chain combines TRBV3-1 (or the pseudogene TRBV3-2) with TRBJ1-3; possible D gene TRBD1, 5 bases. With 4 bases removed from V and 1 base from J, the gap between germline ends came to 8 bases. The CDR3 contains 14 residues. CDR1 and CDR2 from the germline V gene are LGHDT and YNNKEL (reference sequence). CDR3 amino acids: CASSPRASGNTIYF. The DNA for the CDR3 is TGTGCCAGCAGCCCCAGGGCGTCTGGAAACACCATATATTTT.

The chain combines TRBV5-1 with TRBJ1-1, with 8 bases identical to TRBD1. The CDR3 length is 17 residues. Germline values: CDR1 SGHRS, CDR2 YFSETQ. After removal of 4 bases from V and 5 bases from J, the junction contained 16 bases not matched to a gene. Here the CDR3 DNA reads TGCGCCAGCAGCCCCGTCCAGGGGGCATTACTGGGGACTGAAGCTTTCTTT. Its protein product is CASSPVQGALLGTEAFF.

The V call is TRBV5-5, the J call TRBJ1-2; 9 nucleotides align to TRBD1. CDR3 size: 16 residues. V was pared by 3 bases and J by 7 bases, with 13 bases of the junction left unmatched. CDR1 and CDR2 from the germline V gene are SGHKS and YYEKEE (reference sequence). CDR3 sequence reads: CASSSPWTGDVGGYTF. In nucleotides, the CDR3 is TGTGCCAGCAGCTCTCCCTGGACAGGGGATGTGGGTGGCTACACCTTC.